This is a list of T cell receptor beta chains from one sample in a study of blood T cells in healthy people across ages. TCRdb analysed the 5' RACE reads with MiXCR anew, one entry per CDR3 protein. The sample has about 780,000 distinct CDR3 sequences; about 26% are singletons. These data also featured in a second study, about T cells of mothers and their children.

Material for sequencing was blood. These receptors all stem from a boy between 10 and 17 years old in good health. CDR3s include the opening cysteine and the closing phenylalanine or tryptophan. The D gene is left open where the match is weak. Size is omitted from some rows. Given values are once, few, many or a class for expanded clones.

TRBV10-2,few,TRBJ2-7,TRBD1,CASSELQGAYEQYF,TGCGCCAGCAGTGAGCTCCAGGGGGCCTACGAGCAGTACTTC
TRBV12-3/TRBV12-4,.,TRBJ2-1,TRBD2,CASSLRGLAGGQSYNEQFF,TGTGCCAGCAGTTTGAGGGGACTAGCGGGGGGGCAATCCTACAATGAGCAGTTCTTC
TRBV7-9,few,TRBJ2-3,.,CASWTGRVTDTQYF,TGTGCCAGCTGGACAGGGAGGGTCACAGATACGCAGTATTTT
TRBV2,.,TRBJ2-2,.,CASSVFGPNTGELFF,TGTGCCAGCAGTGTTTTTGGACCAAACACCGGGGAGCTGTTTTTT
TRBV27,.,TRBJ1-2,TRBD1,CASRLDRETPYGYTF,TGTGCCAGCAGGCTAGACAGGGAGACCCCCTATGGCTACACCTTC
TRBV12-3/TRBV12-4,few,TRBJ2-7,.,CASSNDKDEQYF,TGTGCCAGCAGCAATGATAAAGACGAGCAGTACTTC
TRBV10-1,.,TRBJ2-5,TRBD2,CASSETKRGWETQYF,TGCGCCAGCAGTGAGACAAAGCGGGGGTGGGAGACCCAGTACTTC
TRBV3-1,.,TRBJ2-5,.,CASSRGRDFPAQYF,TGTGCCAGCAGCCGAGGACGAGACTTTCCGGCCCAGTACTTC
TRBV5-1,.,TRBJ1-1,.,CASSLEAEAFF,TGCGCCAGCAGCTTGGAGGCCGAAGCTTTCTTT
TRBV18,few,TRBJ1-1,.,CASSLGAGGNTEAFF,TGTGCCAGCTCACTCGGCGCGGGAGGGAACACTGAGGCTTTCTTT
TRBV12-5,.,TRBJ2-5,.,CASGFFVGGQETQYF,TGTGCTAGTGGTTTTTTCGTGGGTGGGCAAGAGACCCAGTACTTC
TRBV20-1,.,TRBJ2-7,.,CSASPGTGYIYEQYF,TGCAGTGCGTCCCCCGGGACTGGATATATCTACGAGCAGTACTTC
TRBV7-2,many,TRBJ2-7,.,CASSYGRSEQYF,TGTGCCAGCAGCTACGGACGGTCCGAGCAGTACTTC
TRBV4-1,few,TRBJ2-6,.,CASSQVLFGAGANVLTF,TGCGCCAGCAGCCAAGTACTCTTTGGGGCTGGGGCCAACGTCCTGACTTTC
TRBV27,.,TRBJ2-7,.,CASSLSKGSPYEQYF,TGTGCCAGCAGTTTATCGAAAGGGAGTCCCTACGAGCAGTACTTC
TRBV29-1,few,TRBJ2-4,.,CSVFVASEDIQYF,TGCAGCGTCTTTGTCGCTAGCGAGGACATTCAGTACTTC
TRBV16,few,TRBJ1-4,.,CASSQGYDPNEKLFF,TGTGCCAGCAGCCAAGGCTATGATCCTAATGAAAAACTGTTTTTT
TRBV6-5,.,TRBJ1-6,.,CASSYPREAPYSYNSPLHF,TGTGCCAGCAGTTACCCCCGAGAGGCCCCGTACTCCTATAATTCACCCCTCCACTTT
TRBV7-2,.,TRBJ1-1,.,CASSLAQPNTEAFF,TGTGCCAGCAGCTTAGCACAGCCCAACACTGAAGCTTTCTTT
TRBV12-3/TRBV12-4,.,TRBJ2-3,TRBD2,CASLERGPIGNTQYF,TGTGCCAGCTTGGAGCGGGGGCCCATTGGAAATACGCAGTATTTT
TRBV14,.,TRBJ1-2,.,CASSDPRGGGYTF,TGTGCCAGCAGCGACCCACGAGGAGGTGGCTACACCTTC
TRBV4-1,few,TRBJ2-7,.,CASSLAFPTGTGSYEQYF,TGCGCCAGCAGCCTTGCATTCCCCACCGGGACGGGTTCCTACGAGCAGTACTTC
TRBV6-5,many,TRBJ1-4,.,CASKGLATNEKLFF,TGTGCCAGCAAGGGTCTTGCAACTAATGAAAAACTGTTTTTT
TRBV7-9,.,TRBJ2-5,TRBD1,CASSKTGAQETQYF,TGTGCCAGCAGCAAGACAGGGGCGCAAGAGACCCAGTACTTC
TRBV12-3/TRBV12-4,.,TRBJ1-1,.,CASSTAGTGGAFF,TGTGCCAGCAGTACAGCCGGGACGGGTGGGGCTTTCTTT
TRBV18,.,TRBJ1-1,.,CASSVHRDTEAFF,TGTGCCAGCTCAGTTCACAGGGACACTGAAGCTTTCTTT
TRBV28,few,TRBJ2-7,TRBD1,CASSLRGQGSEQYF,TGTGCCAGCAGTTTAAGGGGACAGGGCTCCGAGCAGTACTTC
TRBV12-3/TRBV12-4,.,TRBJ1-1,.,CASTLTPEAFF,TGTGCCAGCACCCTAACTCCCGAAGCTTTCTTT
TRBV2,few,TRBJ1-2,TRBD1,CASTQSGTGINYGYTF,TGTGCCAGCACTCAATCCGGGACAGGGATCAACTATGGCTACACCTTC
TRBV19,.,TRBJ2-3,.,CASSIATRDPDTQYF,TGTGCCAGTAGTATAGCGACTAGGGATCCAGATACGCAGTATTTT
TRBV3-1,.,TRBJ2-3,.,CASSLQTDSTDTQYF,TGTGCCAGCAGCCTTCAAACGGACAGCACAGATACGCAGTATTTT
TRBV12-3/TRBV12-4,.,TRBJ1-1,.,CASTYSGANTEAFF,TGTGCCAGCACTTACTCAGGTGCGAACACTGAAGCTTTCTTT
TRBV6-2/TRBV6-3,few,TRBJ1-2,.,CASSQGGNNGYTF,TGTGCCAGCAGTCAAGGAGGAAATAATGGCTACACCTTC
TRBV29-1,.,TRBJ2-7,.,CSVERGDPGGEQYF,TGCAGCGTTGAGAGAGGGGACCCTGGGGGCGAGCAGTACTTC
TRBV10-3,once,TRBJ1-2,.,CATRGGENYGYTF,TGTGCCACCCGAGGGGGAGAGAACTATGGCTACACCTTC
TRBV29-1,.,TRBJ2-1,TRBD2,CSLWTSGGVEQFF,TGCAGCCTCTGGACTAGCGGGGGGGTTGAGCAGTTCTTC
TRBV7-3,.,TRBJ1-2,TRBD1,CASSKEAGGDGYTF,TGTGCCAGCAGCAAAGAGGCAGGGGGCGACGGCTACACCTTC
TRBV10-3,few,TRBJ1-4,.,CAISENRDEKLFF,TGTGCCATCAGTGAGAACAGGGATGAAAAACTGTTTTTT
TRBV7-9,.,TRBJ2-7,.,CASRIGLGGEQYF,TGTGCCAGCAGAATAGGACTCGGGGGCGAGCAGTACTTC
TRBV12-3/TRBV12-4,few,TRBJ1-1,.,CASSLSVLRAEAFF,TGTGCCAGCAGTTTGAGTGTTTTACGGGCTGAAGCTTTCTTT
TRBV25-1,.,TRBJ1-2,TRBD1,CASSEVPSGTGGKRDGYTF,TGTGCCAGCAGTGAAGTCCCCTCCGGGACAGGGGGCAAGAGGGATGGCTACACCTTC
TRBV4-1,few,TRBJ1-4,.,CASSQVDIGANEKLFF,TGCGCCAGCAGCCAAGTAGATATTGGGGCTAATGAAAAACTGTTTTTT
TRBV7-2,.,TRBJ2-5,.,CASSSLGQMEETQYF,TGTGCCAGCAGCTCCCTCGGGCAGATGGAGGAGACCCAGTACTTC
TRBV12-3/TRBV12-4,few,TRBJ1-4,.,CASSPQHHNEKLFF,TGTGCCAGCAGCCCTCAGCATCATAATGAAAAACTGTTTTTT
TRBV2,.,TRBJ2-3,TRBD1,CASAGTGVRDTQYF,TGTGCCAGCGCCGGGACAGGGGTCAGAGATACGCAGTATTTT